By sample fraction, the clone carrying this T cell receptor beta chain is medium-sized. Trimming took off 3 bases at V and 3 bases at J, with 8 bases between the two ends. Germline-derived CDR1 and CDR2 are WNHNN and SYGVQD (reference sequence). This CDR3 is built from 13 residues. The data derive from a study of blood T cell repertoires in COVID-19. On the study more broadly: COVID-19 samples from acute and convalescent phases originated in the United States, Italy and Spain. From T cells, B-cell-depleted T cells, or PBMCs came the material, which was cDNA or gDNA.

Methods used by the authors: Reference gene primer amplification gave nucleated cell count estimates. Sequenced by immunoSEQ multiplex PCR; TCRdb stores in-frame clones only, minus some. That table supplies the V and J calls and clone size; D and trimming were determined from the DNA. Among around 66,000 clones listed, about 89% were seen once. The sequenced sample was peripheral blood. This TCR was sampled from a man in his sixties with acute or convalescent COVID-19. V usage is TRBV10-1 and J usage is TRBJ1-1; D uncertain. CDR3 loop: CASSETVDTEAFF. CDR3 nucleotides: TGCGCCAGCAGTGAAACGGTTGACACTGAAGCTTTCTTT.